These 30 T cell receptor beta chains came from one sample sequenced in a study of blood T cell repertoires in COVID-19. Generated by immunoSEQ multiplex PCR, the TCRdb table keeps only in-frame clones and is missing some. The repertoire holds approximately 310,000 clones, with approximately 89% as singletons. The sample was peripheral blood. All receptors derive from a woman between 50 and 59 years old who had recovered from COVID-19.

This CDR3 reads CASNAVTSGNEQFF. The CDR3 region has the DNA TGCGCCAGTAACGCGGTCACTAGCGGCAATGAGCAGTTCTTC. J is TRBJ2-1 and V is TRBV5-1; 8 bases line up with TRBD2. Trimming cost V 8 bases and J 6 bases; bases outside gene matches: 10. This CDR3 spans 14 amino acids. CDR1 is SGHRS, CDR2 YFSETQ, per germline.

This CDR3 is CASSQDIGEGTDTQYF. Here the CDR3 DNA reads TGTGCCAGCAGCCAAGACATAGGGGAGGGCACAGATACGCAGTATTTT. The rearrangement links TRBV3-1 (or the pseudogene TRBV3-2) to TRBJ2-3, with D possibly matching TRBD2 (6 bases). The CDR3 sequence is 16 residues long. V lost 0 bases, J lost 1 base, and 11 bases lay in between. Germline V gives CDR1 LGHDT, CDR2 YNNKEL (reference sequence).

This clone has a handful of counts. V gene TRBV28 combines with J gene TRBJ1-2; the D is unclear. Germline CDR1 MDHEN, CDR2 SYDVKM. This CDR3 has 13 amino acids. V was shortened by 3 bases and J by 2 bases, with 7 bases between the two germline ends. The DNA for the CDR3 is TGTGCCAGCAGTTTCGCCAGGAACTATGGCTACACCTTC. Encoded protein: CASSFARNYGYTF.

J is TRBJ1-1 and V is TRBV27; D may be TRBD1 (5 bases). The V end lost 6 bases, the J end lost 0 bases, and 11 bases lay between the germline ends. Germline CDR1 MNHEY, CDR2 SMNVEV (reference sequence). The CDR3 sequence is 14 residues long. This CDR3 is CASSKTDMNTEAFF. Written as DNA, the CDR3 is TGTGCCAGCAGCAAGACAGATATGAACACTGAAGCTTTCTTT.

This chain connects TRBV15 to TRBJ1-2; D possibly corresponds to TRBD1 (6 bases). The germline V and J ends were trimmed by 4 bases and 6 bases, with 15 bases remaining between them. The CDR3 runs to 14 residues. In germline, CDR1 is LNHNV, CDR2 YYDKDF (reference sequence). CDR3: CATSILRTEDGYTF. The CDR3 nucleotides read TGTGCCACCAGCATATTGAGGACAGAGGATGGCTACACCTTC.

This clone was counted only a few times. The chain recombines TRBV4-1 with TRBJ1-4; TRBD1 might be the D (6 bases). The CDR3 is 17 amino acids. Germline CDR1 reads MGHRA; CDR2 reads YSYEKL. V dropped 2 bases and J dropped 6 bases, with 19 bases sitting between them. The DNA for the CDR3 is TGCGCCAGCAGCCAAACTGCATTAGGACAGTATGATGAAAAACTGTTTTTT. Its protein is CASSQTALGQYDEKLFF.

The chain combines TRBV6-6 with TRBJ2-7; 8 bases are a match to TRBD1. Trimming took 4 bases from V and 4 from J; bases not matched to a gene: 6. CDR1 and CDR2 (germline): MNHNY, SVGAGI (reference sequence). The CDR3 contains 14 residues. The chain's CDR3 is CASSSDRELYEQYF. The CDR3 DNA follows: TGTGCCAGCAGTTCGGACAGGGAGCTTTACGAGCAGTACTTC.

CDR3 DNA: TGTGCCATCAGGGAAGGGACAGGGGGTAGCAATCAGCCCCAGCATTTT. This gives the protein CAIREGTGGSNQPQHF. This rearrangement joins TRBV10-3 to TRBJ1-5; 11 bases line up with TRBD1. V shed 6 bases, J shed 0 bases, and the junction held 4 bases outside the gene matches. Per germline, CDR1 ENHRY and CDR2 SYGVKD. CDR3 length equals 16 residues.

This clone was counted once. The rearrangement uses TRBV18 and TRBJ2-1; a possible D gene is TRBD1 (6 bases). CDR1 is KGHSH, CDR2 LQKENI, per germline. Trimming took off 2 bases at V and 2 bases at J, with 13 bases between the two ends. The CDR3 consists of 16 residues. The CDR3 is CASSPNRDQTYNEQFF. In DNA, the CDR3 is TGTGCCAGCTCACCAAACAGGGACCAAACCTACAATGAGCAGTTCTTC.

The chain combines TRBV30 with TRBJ2-3; a weak D match, TRBD1 (6 bases). Trimming cost V 5 bases and J 6 bases, with 12 bases left between them. Germline loops: CDR1 GTSNPN, CDR2 SVGIG (reference sequence). The CDR3 extends over 12 amino acids. The CDR3 protein is CAWAQGWDTQYF. CDR3 nucleotide sequence: TGTGCCTGGGCACAGGGTTGGGATACGCAGTATTTT.

The chain has TRBV30 and TRBJ2-3; 13 bases are shared with TRBD2. Looked up from germline, CDR1 is GTSNPN and CDR2 is SVGIG (reference sequence). V was pared by 4 bases and J by 4 bases, with 11 bases of the junction left unmatched. The CDR3 extends over 17 amino acids. CDR3 region: CAWKRRTSGSSPDTQYF. CDR3 coding DNA: TGTGCCTGGAAAAGGCGGACTAGCGGGAGTAGCCCAGATACGCAGTATTTT. Full variable domain (rest looked up from reference TRBV30 and TRBJ2-3): SQTIHQWPATLVQPVGSPLSLECTVEGTSNPNLYWYRQAAGRGLQLLFYSVGIGQISSEVPQNLSASRPQDRQFILSSKKLLLSDSGFYLCAWKRRTSGSSPDTQYFGPGTRLTVL.

J is TRBJ1-2 and V is TRBV7-9, with D tentatively TRBD1 (5 bases). CDR3 length: 14 amino acids. Trimming took off 0 bases at V and 6 bases at J, with 11 bases between the two ends. In germline, CDR1 is SEHNR, CDR2 FQNEAQ (reference sequence). The chain's CDR3 is CASSLAAGPDGYTF. The CDR3 DNA reads TGTGCCAGCAGCTTAGCGGCAGGGCCGGATGGCTACACCTTC.

The chain combines TRBV28 with TRBJ1-5; a weak D match, TRBD1 (6 bases). Germline CDR1 and CDR2: MDHEN and SYDVKM. V shed 8 bases and J shed 3 bases, with 14 bases lying between them. The CDR3 is 14 amino acids. The CDR3 sequence is CASGGLGANQPQHF. CDR3 sequence (DNA): TGTGCCAGCGGTGGATTGGGGGCCAATCAGCCCCAGCATTTT.

V and J are TRBV11-2 and TRBJ2-7; D gene unclear. Trimming cost V 3 bases and J 3 bases, with 6 bases left between them. The CDR3 covers 12 residues. CDR1 is SGHAT, CDR2 FQNNGV, per germline. The DNA of the CDR3 is TGTGCCAGCAGCTTCATGAGCTACGAGCAGTACTTC. Translating it yields CASSFMSYEQYF.

This sequence joins TRBV11-2 and TRBJ2-7, with 7 nucleotides matching TRBD1. This CDR3 comprises 14 residues. J gave up 0 bases and V 5 bases, and 4 bases lay outside the gene matches. Germline V gene sequence: CDR1 SGHAT, CDR2 FQNNGV. CDR3: CASSQTGSSYEQYF. In DNA form, the CDR3 reads TGTGCCAGCAGCCAGACAGGGAGCTCCTACGAGCAGTACTTC.

This chain uses TRBV7-9 with TRBJ2-3; D uncertain. Germline V gene data show CDR1 as SEHNR and CDR2 as FQNEAQ (reference sequence). V lost 3 bases and J lost 6, with 13 bases in between. CDR3 length equals 14 residues. CDR3 sequence reads: CASSFSAVVDTQYF. CDR3 DNA: TGTGCCAGCAGCTTCTCGGCGGTGGTGGATACGCAGTATTTT. The variable domain in full, with the rest retrieved from reference TRBV7-9 and TRBJ2-3, is DTGVSQNPRHKITKRGQNVTFRCDPISEHNRLYWYRQTLGQGPEFLTYFQNEAQLEKSRLLSDRFSAERPKGSFSTLEIQRTEQGDSAMYLCASSFSAVVDTQYFGPGTRLTVL.

V usage is TRBV4-3 and J usage is TRBJ1-1, with D perhaps matching TRBD1 (6 bases). Germline V gene sequence: CDR1 LGHNA, CDR2 YSLEER. V shed 1 base and J shed 11 bases, with 14 bases lying between them. The CDR3 contains 13 residues. CDR3 region: CASSQVGGVTAFF. The CDR3 DNA reads as TGCGCCAGCAGCCAAGTAGGGGGGGTAACCGCTTTCTTT.

The chain recombines TRBV2 with TRBJ2-5, with D possibly being TRBD2 (6 bases). This CDR3 comprises 15 residues. The germline V gene encodes CDR1 SNHLY and CDR2 FYNNEI. V shed 0 bases and J shed 8 bases, with 16 bases lying between them. CDR3 residues: CASSEALIGAGTQYF. The CDR3 DNA reads TGTGCCAGCAGTGAAGCGCTTATTGGTGCGGGAACCCAGTACTTC.

The chain joins TRBV6-5 to TRBJ2-2; perhaps TRBD2 as D (5 bases). V lost 6 bases, J lost 1 base, and 9 bases lay in between. The CDR3 contains 14 residues. In germline, CDR1 is MNHEY, CDR2 SVGAGI. CDR3 DNA sequence: TGTGCCAGCAGGAAGGACTGGAACACCGGGGAGCTGTTTTTT. Its translation: CASRKDWNTGELFF.

This clone was seen a few times. V usage is TRBV14 and J usage is TRBJ2-1, with 7 bases matching TRBD1. Germline lookup yields CDR1 SGHDN and CDR2 FVKESK. V was clipped by 4 bases and J by 0 bases; unmatched bases: 3. The CDR3 contains 15 residues. The CDR3 here is CASSPGQASYNEQFF. CDR3 DNA sequence: TGTGCCAGCAGCCCCGGACAGGCCTCCTACAATGAGCAGTTCTTC.

The chain is built from TRBV28 and TRBJ1-5, with D unresolved. The CDR3 length is 16 residues. V lost 5 bases and J lost 2, with 16 bases in between. Looked up from germline, CDR1 is MDHEN and CDR2 is SYDVKM. DNA for the CDR3: TGTGCCAGCAGTCCCTGGGGAGGTCGAGGCAATCAGCCCCAGCATTTT. It is translated as CASSPWGGRGNQPQHF.

The rearrangement joins TRBV7-2 to TRBJ1-6; possibly TRBD1 for D (5 bases). This CDR3 is built from 13 residues. Trimming left V 10 bases short and J 7 bases short, with 14 bases between. Germline loops: CDR1 SGHTA, CDR2 FQGNSA. CDR3 sequence: CATQGIRNSPLHF. The CDR3 DNA reads as TGTGCCACCCAGGGTATAAGAAATTCACCCCTCCACTTT.

The V gene is TRBV9, the J gene TRBJ2-2, with 10 bases fitting TRBD2. V was clipped by 3 bases and J by 4 bases; unmatched bases: 3. This CDR3 spans 15 amino acids. Germline CDR1 SGDLS, CDR2 YYNGEE. The CDR3 DNA reads TGTGCCAGCAGCGCTCTAGCGGGGGCCACCGGGGAGCTGTTTTTT. As protein: CASSALAGATGELFF.

This sequence joins TRBV19 and TRBJ2-2, with a tentative D call TRBD1 (5 bases). In germline, CDR1 is LNHDA, CDR2 SQIVND (reference sequence). The length of the CDR3 is 16 residues. Trimming removed 5 bases from V and 2 bases from J, with 15 bases in between. In nucleotides, the CDR3 is TGTGCCAGTAGTGCTCAGGGAAGCAGTAACACCGGGGAGCTGTTTTTT. It yields the protein CASSAQGSSNTGELFF.

The chain is built from TRBV28 and TRBJ2-1; 8 bases line up with TRBD2. V lost 2 bases to trimming and J lost 9 bases; unmatched junction nucleotides: 12. The V gene's germline CDR1 is MDHEN and CDR2 SYDVKM. CDR3 size: 16 residues. The CDR3 reads CASSLRGNSGVGEQFF. CDR3 DNA: TGTGCCAGCAGTTTAAGGGGAAATAGCGGGGTGGGTGAGCAGTTCTTC.

The chain recombines TRBV4-3 with TRBJ2-4, with D maybe TRBD2 (5 bases). Looked up from germline, CDR1 is LGHNA and CDR2 is YSLEER. The ends were cut back, 1 base at V and 9 bases at J, with 19 bases in the middle. The CDR3 is 16 amino acids. CDR3: CASSQVYSAGVGIQYF. The CDR3 DNA follows: TGCGCCAGCAGCCAAGTCTATAGCGCTGGGGTAGGCATTCAGTACTTC.

This chain links TRBV27 with TRBJ2-7; no reliable D call. V lost 0 bases, J lost 1 base, and 7 bases lay in between. CDR3 length: 14 amino acids. Germline V gene sequence: CDR1 MNHEY, CDR2 SMNVEV (reference sequence). For the CDR3, the DNA is TGTGCCAGCAGTTTATCGCGGCAGTCCTACGAGCAGTACTTC. It is translated as CASSLSRQSYEQYF.

A few counts support this clone. The V and J genes are TRBV6-2 or TRBV6-3 and TRBJ1-5; D perhaps matches TRBD1 (6 bases). CDR3 length: 14 amino acids. The V end lost 5 bases, the J end lost 5 bases, and 13 bases lay between the germline ends. Germline assignment: CDR1 MNHEY and CDR2 SVGEGT. The CDR3 DNA reads as TGTGCCAGCAGTCACGACAGGCACGATCAGCCCCAGCATTTT. This gives the protein CASSHDRHDQPQHF.

The chain links TRBV7-2 to TRBJ2-5; TRBD2 matches at 7 bases. V dropped 5 bases and J dropped 6; count of bases not matched to a gene: 9. The CDR3 totals 14 residues. Germline CDR1 is SGHTA and CDR2 is FQGNSA. CDR3 residues: CASSPGQGGQTQYF. The CDR3 nucleotides read TGTGCCAGCAGCCCCGGGCAGGGAGGGCAGACCCAGTACTTC.

As regards this clone: Other DNA sequences within the sample encode an identical CDR3. The CDR3 DNA reads as TGTGCCAGCAGTCTCACAGATACGCAGTATTTT. Protein: CASSLTDTQYF. V gene TRBV28 combines with J gene TRBJ2-3; D remains unclear. CDR1 and CDR2 from the germline V gene are MDHEN and SYDVKM. The V gene lost 5 bases and the J gene lost 2 bases, with 2 bases spanning the gap. The CDR3 is made up of 11 amino acids.